These 19 T cell receptor beta chains came from one sample sequenced in a study of T cells after posttransplantation cyclophosphamide. A marrow graft followed busulfan-fludarabine conditioning, with cyclophosphamide on days +3 and +4. Method: immunoSEQ multiplex PCR; TCRdb's copy keeps in-frame clones and lacks some. Sampling found about 7,200 clones, none seen once. The sample here was PBMCs, taken after allogeneic stem cell transplant with posttransplant cyclophosphamide. These receptors were obtained from a female patient aged 50-59 years who received an allogeneic stem cell transplant from a related donor, was CMV-positive, and had no GVHD. The graft donor may account for some of the T cells.

This clone is medium-sized within its sample. V and J are TRBV19 and TRBJ1-1, with D possibly matching TRBD1 (6 bases). The CDR3 length is 15 residues. Trimming took 3 bases from V and 1 from J, leaving 12 bases between them. CDR1 is LNHDA, CDR2 SQIVND, per germline (reference sequence). The CDR3 nucleotides are TGTGCCAGTAGTATGCTAGGGGGACAGAACACTGAAGCTTTCTTT. The encoded protein is CASSMLGGQNTEAFF.

This clone is classed as medium-sized. The chain combines TRBV10-3 with TRBJ2-7; the match to TRBD2 covers 11 bases. V lost 6 bases to trimming and J lost 3 bases; unmatched junction nucleotides: 7. CDR1 ENHRY and CDR2 SYGVKD come from the germline V gene. CDR3 length: 15 residues. The CDR3 spells CAISPLAGEYYEQYF. CDR3 in DNA: TGTGCCATCAGCCCACTAGCGGGAGAGTACTACGAGCAGTACTTC.

This clone was counted ten times or more. As DNA, the CDR3 is TGTGCCAGCAGCGAAACCGGGACAGTAAGTGGCTACACCTTC. Its translation is CASSETGTVSGYTF. V and J are TRBV9 and TRBJ1-2; the match to TRBD1 covers 7 bases. Germline V gives CDR1 SGDLS, CDR2 YYNGEE. V shed 3 bases and J 7 bases; nucleotides not matched to a gene: 9. This CDR3 is 14 amino acids long.

This clone came up many times. The chain is built from TRBV2 and TRBJ1-5; 11 nucleotides agree with TRBD1. This CDR3 contains 14 residues. J gave up 5 bases and V 6 bases, and 3 bases lay outside the gene matches. CDR1 is SNHLY and CDR2 is FYNNEI in the germline V gene. CDR3 protein: CASSLGQGDQPQHF. The CDR3, as DNA: TGTGCCAGCAGCTTGGGACAGGGGGATCAGCCCCAGCATTTT.

This clone was recorded many times. The chain carries TRBV5-1 and TRBJ2-7; 7 bases agree with TRBD2. Germline V CDR1 and CDR2: SGHRS, YFSETQ. The CDR3 consists of 14 residues. V shed 4 bases and J 4 bases; nucleotides not matched to a gene: 8. The CDR3 here is CASSRRSGVYEQYF. CDR3 in DNA: TGCGCCAGCAGCCGTAGAAGCGGGGTGTACGAGCAGTACTTC.

The chain couples TRBV11-3 to TRBJ2-2; D is perhaps TRBD2 (5 bases). The length of the CDR3 is 16 residues. Trimming took off 0 bases at V and 4 bases at J, with 12 bases between the two ends. Per the germline V gene, CDR1 is SGHNT and CDR2 is YENEEA. CDR3 amino acids: CASSLDSGVRTGELFF. The CDR3 DNA reads TGTGCCAGCAGCTTAGATTCCGGGGTTCGCACCGGGGAGCTGTTTTTT. Full variable domain (missing parts from reference TRBV11-3 and TRBJ2-2): EAGVVQSPRYKIIEKKQPVAFWCNPISGHNTLYWYLQNLGQGPELLIRYENEEAVDDSQLPKDRFSAERLKGVDSTLKIQPAELGDSAVYLCASSLDSGVRTGELFFGEGSRLTVL.

This clone was seen at least ten times. In DNA form, the CDR3 reads TGTGCCAGCAGTTTTACCCCGGGAGGGGTAGGTTCCCAAAACATTCAGTACTTC. Its translation: CASSFTPGGVGSQNIQYF. The rearrangement links TRBV12-3 or TRBV12-4 to TRBJ2-4; 8 bases fit TRBD2. After removal of 3 bases from V and 5 bases from J, the junction contained 15 bases not matched to a gene. The CDR3 has 18 amino acids.

This clone came up many times. The chain links TRBV7-9 to TRBJ1-2; 12 bases align to TRBD1. The CDR3 runs to 15 residues. Germline CDR1 is SEHNR and CDR2 is FQNEAQ (reference sequence). V shed 5 bases and J 4 bases; nucleotides not matched to a gene: 5. The CDR3 loop reads CASSVGQGAGYGYTF. The CDR3 DNA reads TGTGCCAGCAGCGTGGGACAGGGGGCGGGCTATGGCTACACCTTC.

This clone was counted at least ten times. V usage is TRBV27 and J usage is TRBJ1-4, with D maybe TRBD1 (5 bases). Trimming shortened V by 8 bases and J by 0 bases, and 16 bases separated the two germline ends. The CDR3 totals 16 residues. Germline CDR1 reads MNHEY; CDR2 reads SMNVEV (reference sequence). In nucleotides, the CDR3 is TGTGCCAGCGGTAGGCGGGGACCCGCAACTAATGAAAAACTGTTTTTT. This translates into CASGRRGPATNEKLFF.

Many counts were recorded for this clone. The chain combines TRBV12-3 or TRBV12-4 with TRBJ1-1; 8 nucleotides line up with TRBD1. With V trimmed by 6 bases and J by 5 bases, 8 bases remained unmatched. The CDR3 sequence is 14 residues long. The CDR3 sequence is CASSSGQGGTEAFF. The DNA of the CDR3 is TGTGCCAGCAGCAGCGGACAGGGAGGAACTGAAGCTTTCTTT.

This clone has just a few counts. CDR3 DNA: TGCAGCGTGATAAGACAGGGCCGGGGGAATGAGCAGTTCTTC. It is translated as CSVIRQGRGNEQFF. This chain joins TRBV29-1 and TRBJ2-1; TRBD1 might be the D (7 bases). V was trimmed by 6 bases and J by 7 bases, leaving 19 bases between them. The CDR3 has 14 amino acids. The germline gives CDR1 SQVTM, CDR2 ANQGSEA.

The table lists this clone with many counts. The genes are TRBV5-1 and TRBJ1-3, with TRBD1 as a possible D gene (6 bases). This CDR3 is built from 14 residues. V gave up 4 bases and J gave up 4 bases, with 12 bases separating them. The germline V gene encodes CDR1 SGHRS and CDR2 YFSETQ. The DNA of the CDR3 is TGCGCCAGCAGCCCCGGACAGAGCGGAAACACCATATATTTT. It is translated as CASSPGQSGNTIYF.

This clone is large within its sample. This rearrangement joins TRBV7-3 to TRBJ1-1; possibly TRBD1 for D (6 bases). In germline, CDR1 is SGHTA, CDR2 FQGTGA. V lost 4 bases and J 1 base, leaving 16 bases between the germline ends. The CDR3 length is 16 residues. This chain's CDR3 is CASSSEGGRTNTEAFF. In DNA, the CDR3 is TGTGCCAGCAGCTCCGAAGGGGGACGCACGAACACTGAAGCTTTCTTT.

In its sample, this clone was seen many times. The gene calls are TRBV12-5 and TRBJ1-2; no reliable D call. The germline V gene encodes CDR1 LGHNT and CDR2 FRNRAP. The germline V and J ends were trimmed by 6 bases and 5 bases, with 13 bases remaining between them. The CDR3 sequence is 13 residues long. The CDR3 coding sequence is TGTGCTAGTGGATCCGGGGTCGGGTATGGCTACACCTTC. This encodes CASGSGVGYGYTF.

This clone was detected ten times or more. The CDR3 bases are TGCGCCAGCAGTCCGACAGGGGTGGGGACAGATACGCAGTATTTT. Residues: CASSPTGVGTDTQYF. The chain links TRBV23-1 to TRBJ2-3; 8 nucleotides agree with TRBD1. TRBV23-1 is an ORF; its function is uncertain. This CDR3 spans 15 amino acids. V was clipped by 4 bases and J by 3 bases; unmatched bases: 6.

This clone was found many times. The rearrangement uses TRBV5-1 and TRBJ1-1; 9 bases line up with TRBD1. Trimming removed 5 bases from V and 4 bases from J; junction bases left unmatched: 6. CDR3 size: 14 residues. Germline V gene data show CDR1 as SGHRS and CDR2 as YFSETQ. CDR3 amino acids: CASRSQGALTEAFF. The CDR3 DNA reads TGCGCCAGCAGGTCACAGGGGGCACTCACTGAAGCTTTCTTT.

This clone has a count of ten or more. CDR3 bases: TGCGCCAGCGGGGTCGGGGGTTCGGGCGGGAGATACATTCAGTACTTC. It is translated as CASGVGGSGGRYIQYF. The rearrangement links TRBV5-1 to TRBJ2-4; 7 nucleotides line up with TRBD2. In germline, CDR1 is SGHRS, CDR2 YFSETQ. J was trimmed by 8 bases and V by 7 bases; bases with no gene match: 18. CDR3 length: 16 amino acids. Full variable domain (outside the CDR3, taken from reference TRBV5-1 and TRBJ2-4): KAGVTQTPRYLIKTRGQQVTLSCSPISGHRSVSWYQQTPGQGLQFLFEYFSETQRNKGNFPGRFSGRQFSNSRSEMNVSTLELGDSALYLCASGVGGSGGRYIQYFGAGTRLSVL.

This clone was recorded many times. This chain joins TRBV19 and TRBJ2-1, with a possible D match to TRBD2 (6 bases). Germline CDR1 and CDR2: LNHDA and SQIVND (reference sequence). V gave up 3 bases and J gave up 3 bases, with 12 bases separating them. The CDR3 spans 15 residues. CDR3 region: CASSIRRGYYNEQFF. The CDR3 DNA follows: TGTGCCAGTAGTATTCGGCGGGGTTACTACAATGAGCAGTTCTTC.

By frequency in the sample, this clone is medium-sized. V usage is TRBV27 and J usage is TRBJ2-7; D uncertain. CDR3 length: 13 residues. V gave up 0 bases and J gave up 3 bases, with 6 bases separating them. Germline V gene lookup returns CDR1 MNHEY and CDR2 SMNVEV (reference sequence). CDR3 bases: TGTGCCAGCAGTTTATCAGGGCTCTACGAGCAGTACTTC. Its translation is CASSLSGLYEQYF.